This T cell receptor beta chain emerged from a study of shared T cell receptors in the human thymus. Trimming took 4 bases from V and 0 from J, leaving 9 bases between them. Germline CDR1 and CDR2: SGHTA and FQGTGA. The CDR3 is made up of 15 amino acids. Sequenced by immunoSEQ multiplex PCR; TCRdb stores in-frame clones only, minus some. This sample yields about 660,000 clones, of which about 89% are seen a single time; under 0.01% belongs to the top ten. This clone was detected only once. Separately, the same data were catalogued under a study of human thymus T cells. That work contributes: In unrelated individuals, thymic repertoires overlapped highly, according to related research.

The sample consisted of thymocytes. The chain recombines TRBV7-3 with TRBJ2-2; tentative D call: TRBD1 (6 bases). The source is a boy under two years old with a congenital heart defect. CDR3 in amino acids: CASSSQGSNTGELFF. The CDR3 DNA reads TGTGCCAGCAGCTCACAGGGATCGAACACCGGGGAGCTGTTTTTT.